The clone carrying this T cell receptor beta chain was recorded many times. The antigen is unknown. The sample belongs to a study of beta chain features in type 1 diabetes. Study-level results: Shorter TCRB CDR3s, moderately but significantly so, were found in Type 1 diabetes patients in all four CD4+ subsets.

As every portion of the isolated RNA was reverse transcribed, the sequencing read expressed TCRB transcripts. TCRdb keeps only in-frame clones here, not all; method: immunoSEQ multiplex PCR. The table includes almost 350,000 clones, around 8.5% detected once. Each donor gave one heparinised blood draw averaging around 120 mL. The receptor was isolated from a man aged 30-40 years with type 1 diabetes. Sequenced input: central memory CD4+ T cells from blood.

CDR3 DNA: TGCGCCAGCAGCCAAGTAATAGGCACTGAAGCTTTCTTT. Its protein product is CASSQVIGTEAFF. V and J are TRBV4-3 and TRBJ1-1; no firm D call. Trimming took off 1 base at V and 4 bases at J, with 7 bases between the two ends. CDR1 and CDR2 (germline): LGHNA, YSLEER. This CDR3 comprises 13 residues.